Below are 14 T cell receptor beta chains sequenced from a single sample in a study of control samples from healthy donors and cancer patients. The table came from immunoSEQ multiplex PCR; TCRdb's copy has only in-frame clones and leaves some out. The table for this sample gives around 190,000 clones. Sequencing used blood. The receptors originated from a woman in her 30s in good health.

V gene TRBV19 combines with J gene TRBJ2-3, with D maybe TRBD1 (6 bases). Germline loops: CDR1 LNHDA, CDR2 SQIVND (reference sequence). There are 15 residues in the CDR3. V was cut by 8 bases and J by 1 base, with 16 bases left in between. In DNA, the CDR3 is TGTGCCAGTGGGGGCCGGCGGAGCGGCACAGATACGCAGTATTTT. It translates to CASGGRRSGTDTQYF. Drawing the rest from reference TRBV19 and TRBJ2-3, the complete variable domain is DGGITQSPKYLFRKEGQNVTLSCEQNLNHDAMYWYRQDPGQGLRLIYYSQIVNDFQKGDIAEGYSVSREKKESFPLTVTSAQKNPTAFYLCASGGRRSGTDTQYFGPGTRLTVL.

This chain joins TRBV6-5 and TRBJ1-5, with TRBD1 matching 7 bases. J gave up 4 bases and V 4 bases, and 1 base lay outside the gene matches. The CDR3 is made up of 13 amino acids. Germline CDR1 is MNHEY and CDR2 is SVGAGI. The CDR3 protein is CASSWTGNQPQHF. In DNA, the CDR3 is TGTGCCAGCAGTTGGACAGGTAATCAGCCCCAGCATTTT.

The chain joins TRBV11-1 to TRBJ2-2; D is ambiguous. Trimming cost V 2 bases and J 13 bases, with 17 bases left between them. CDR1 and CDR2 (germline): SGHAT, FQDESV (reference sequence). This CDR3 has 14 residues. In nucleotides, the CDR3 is TGTGCCAGCAGCTTAAGCACGCAAGTGGATTTGCTGTTTTTT. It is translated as CASSLSTQVDLLFF.

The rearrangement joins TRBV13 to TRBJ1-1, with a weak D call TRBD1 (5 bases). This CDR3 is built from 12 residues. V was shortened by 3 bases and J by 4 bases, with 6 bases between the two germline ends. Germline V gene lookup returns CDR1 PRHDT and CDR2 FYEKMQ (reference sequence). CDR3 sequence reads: CASSLGVTEAFF. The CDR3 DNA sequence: TGTGCCAGCAGCTTGGGGGTCACTGAAGCTTTCTTT. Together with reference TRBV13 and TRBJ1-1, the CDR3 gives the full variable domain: AAGVIQSPRHLIKEKRETATLKCYPIPRHDTVYWYQQGPGQDPQFLISFYEKMQSDKGSIPDRFSAQQFSDYHSELNMSSLELGDSALYFCASSLGVTEAFFGQGTRLTVV.

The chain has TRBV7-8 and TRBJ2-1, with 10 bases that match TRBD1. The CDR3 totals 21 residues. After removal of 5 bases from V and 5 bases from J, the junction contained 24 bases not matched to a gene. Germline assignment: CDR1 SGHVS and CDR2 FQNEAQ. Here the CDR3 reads CASSARTGGFFRGASNNEQFF. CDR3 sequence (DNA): TGTGCCAGCAGCGCCCGGACAGGGGGTTTCTTTCGAGGGGCGTCTAACAATGAGCAGTTCTTC.

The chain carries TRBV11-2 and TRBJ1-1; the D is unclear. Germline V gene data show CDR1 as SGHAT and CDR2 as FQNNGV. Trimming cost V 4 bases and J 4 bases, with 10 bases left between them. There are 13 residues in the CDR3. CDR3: CASSWERATEAFF. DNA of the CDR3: TGTGCCAGCAGCTGGGAGAGGGCCACTGAAGCTTTCTTT.

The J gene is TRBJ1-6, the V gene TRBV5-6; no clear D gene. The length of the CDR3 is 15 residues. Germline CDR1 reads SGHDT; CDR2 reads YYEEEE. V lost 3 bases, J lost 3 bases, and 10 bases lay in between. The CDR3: CASSYSGYYNSPLHF. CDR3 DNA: TGTGCCAGCAGCTACTCGGGTTACTATAATTCACCCCTCCACTTT.

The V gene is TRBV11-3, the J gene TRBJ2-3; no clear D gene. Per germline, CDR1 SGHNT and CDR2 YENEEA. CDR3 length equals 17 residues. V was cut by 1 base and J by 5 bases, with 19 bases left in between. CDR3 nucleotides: TGTGCCAGCAGCTTAGGACGTGCTAATAGTCAAGGAGATACGCAGTATTTT. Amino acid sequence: CASSLGRANSQGDTQYF.

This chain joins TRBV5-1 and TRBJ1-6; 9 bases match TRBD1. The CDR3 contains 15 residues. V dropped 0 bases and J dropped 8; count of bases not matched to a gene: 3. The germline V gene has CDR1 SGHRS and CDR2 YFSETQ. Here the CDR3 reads CASSLGGTGYSPLHF. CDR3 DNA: TGCGCCAGCAGCTTGGGAGGGACAGGGTATTCACCCCTCCACTTT. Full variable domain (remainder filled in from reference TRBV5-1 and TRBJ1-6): KAGVTQTPRYLIKTRGQQVTLSCSPISGHRSVSWYQQTPGQGLQFLFEYFSETQRNKGNFPGRFSGRQFSNSRSEMNVSTLELGDSALYLCASSLGGTGYSPLHFGNGTRLTVT.

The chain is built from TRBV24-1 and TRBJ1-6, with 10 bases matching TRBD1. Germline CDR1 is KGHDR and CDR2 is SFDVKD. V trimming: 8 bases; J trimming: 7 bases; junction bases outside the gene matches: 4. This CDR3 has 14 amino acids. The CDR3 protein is CATKGTGVNSPLHF. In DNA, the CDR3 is TGTGCCACCAAGGGGACAGGGGTGAATTCACCCCTCCACTTT.

As DNA, the CDR3 is TGCGCCAGCAGCCAAAAACACAGGGAGAGCAATCAGCCCCAGCATTTT. It specifies CASSQKHRESNQPQHF. J is TRBJ1-5 and V is TRBV4-1, with D possibly being TRBD1 (6 bases). V lost 2 bases, J lost 1 base, and 12 bases lay in between. The CDR3 is 16 residues long. CDR1 MGHRA and CDR2 YSYEKL come from the germline V gene.

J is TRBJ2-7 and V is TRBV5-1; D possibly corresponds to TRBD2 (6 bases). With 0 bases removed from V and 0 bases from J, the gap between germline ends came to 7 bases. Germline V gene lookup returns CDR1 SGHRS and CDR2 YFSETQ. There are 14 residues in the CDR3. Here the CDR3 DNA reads TGCGCCAGCAGCTTGGTTAGCGGCTCCTACGAGCAGTACTTC. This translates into CASSLVSGSYEQYF.

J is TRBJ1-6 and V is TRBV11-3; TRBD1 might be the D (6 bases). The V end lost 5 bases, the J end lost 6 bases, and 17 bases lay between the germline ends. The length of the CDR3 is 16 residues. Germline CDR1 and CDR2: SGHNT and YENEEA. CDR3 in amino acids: CASSQIQGLSNSPLHF. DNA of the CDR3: TGTGCCAGCAGCCAAATACAGGGACTCTCTAATTCACCCCTCCACTTT. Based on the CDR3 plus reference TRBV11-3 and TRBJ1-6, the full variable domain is EAGVVQSPRYKIIEKKQPVAFWCNPISGHNTLYWYLQNLGQGPELLIRYENEEAVDDSQLPKDRFSAERLKGVDSTLKIQPAELGDSAVYLCASSQIQGLSNSPLHFGNGTRLTVT.

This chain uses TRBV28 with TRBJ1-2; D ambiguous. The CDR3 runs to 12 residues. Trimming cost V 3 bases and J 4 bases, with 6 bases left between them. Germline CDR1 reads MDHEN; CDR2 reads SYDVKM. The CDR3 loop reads CASSLALYGYTF. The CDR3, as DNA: TGTGCCAGCAGTTTGGCCCTCTATGGCTACACCTTC.